Each of the 30 T cell receptor beta chains below was sequenced from the same sample in a study of shared clonotypes between healthy human individuals. TCRdb's table, derived via immunoSEQ multiplex PCR, lists solely in-frame clones and lacks some. The sample contains some 1.5 million clones, approximately 96% of which appear only once. Material: naive CD4+ T cells sorted from blood. Sample subset: CD45RA+ positively selected. All receptors come from a young man in good health.

This clone was counted once. The rearrangement links TRBV30 to TRBJ2-3; a possible D gene is TRBD2 (6 bases). V lost 3 bases and J lost 0, with 16 bases in between. CDR1 is GTSNPN and CDR2 is SVGIG in the germline V gene (reference sequence). The CDR3 runs 16 residues. CDR3 sequence: CAWRGRLARSTDTQYF. The DNA for the CDR3 is TGTGCCTGGAGAGGTCGGCTAGCGAGAAGCACAGATACGCAGTATTTT.

The chain carries TRBV5-1 and TRBJ2-3; 7 positions agree with TRBD1. Germline CDR1 reads SGHRS; CDR2 reads YFSETQ. With V trimmed by 4 bases and J by 2 bases, 10 bases remained unmatched. There are 16 residues in the CDR3. CDR3 sequence (DNA): TGCGCCAGCAGCCGAGGCACAGGGGATTACACAGATACGCAGTATTTT. Residues: CASSRGTGDYTDTQYF.

The J gene is TRBJ2-7, the V gene TRBV29-1; D might be TRBD1 (6 bases). Per the germline V gene, CDR1 is SQVTM and CDR2 is ANQGSEA. V lost 6 bases, J lost 2 bases, and 14 bases lay in between. The CDR3 has 13 amino acids. The CDR3 loop reads CSVEITGTYEQYF. DNA for the CDR3: TGCAGCGTCGAAATTACAGGGACCTACGAGCAGTACTTC.

The chain couples TRBV9 to TRBJ1-1; D gene unclear. Germline values: CDR1 SGDLS, CDR2 YYNGEE. This CDR3 has 14 residues. V lost 0 bases, J lost 0 bases, and 6 bases lay in between. The CDR3 sequence: CASSVASVNTEAFF. DNA for the CDR3: TGTGCCAGCAGCGTAGCTAGCGTGAACACTGAAGCTTTCTTT.

The chain is built from TRBV10-3 and TRBJ2-1, with a weak D call TRBD2 (5 bases). The CDR3 sequence is 12 residues long. V was cut by 8 bases and J by 9 bases, with 14 bases left in between. Germline loops: CDR1 ENHRY, CDR2 SYGVKD. The CDR3 reads CAIRRESGEQFF. The CDR3 DNA follows: TGTGCCATCCGAAGGGAAAGCGGTGAGCAGTTCTTC.

The chain carries TRBV5-4 and TRBJ2-3; the D gene is possibly TRBD1 (6 bases). The CDR3 spans 16 residues. Germline assignment: CDR1 SGHNT and CDR2 YYREEE (reference sequence). Trimming took off 4 bases at V and 1 base at J, with 16 bases between the two ends. CDR3 DNA sequence: TGTGCCAGCAGCACCGAAACCAGGGGAGGCACAGATACGCAGTATTTT. This codes for CASSTETRGGTDTQYF.

The chain links TRBV7-2 to TRBJ2-1; a possible D gene is TRBD2 (6 bases). V was trimmed by 4 bases and J by 11 bases, leaving 30 bases between them. Germline V gene lookup returns CDR1 SGHTA and CDR2 FQGNSA. This CDR3 has 18 amino acids. CDR3 DNA: TGTGCCAGCAGCTCACGACTAGATAGACTTAGAAACAATGATAAGCAGTTCTTC. Its protein product is CASSSRLDRLRNNDKQFF.

This chain connects TRBV10-3 to TRBJ2-6; D gene unclear. The germline gives CDR1 ENHRY, CDR2 SYGVKD. This CDR3 spans 17 amino acids. V lost 0 bases and J 4 bases, leaving 13 bases between the germline ends. The DNA for the CDR3 is TGTGCCATCAGTGAGTCACGTTGGGAAACCGGGGCCAACGTCCTGACTTTC. Its translation is CAISESRWETGANVLTF.

This sequence joins TRBV10-1 and TRBJ1-1, with TRBD1 matching over 10 bases. The germline V gene encodes CDR1 WNHNN and CDR2 SYGVQD (reference sequence). This CDR3 is built from 14 residues. Trimming removed 6 bases from V and 7 bases from J; junction bases left unmatched: 8. The CDR3 nucleotides read TGCGCCAGCAGGACTGACAGGGGGCAAAGTGAAGCTTTCTTT. Protein product: CASRTDRGQSEAFF.

This sequence joins TRBV10-1 and TRBJ2-1, with 8 bases fitting TRBD2. The germline gives CDR1 WNHNN, CDR2 SYGVQD (reference sequence). The trim removed 4 bases at V and 7 bases at J, leaving 9 bases unmatched. The length of the CDR3 is 15 residues. The CDR3 DNA follows: TGCGCCAGCAGTGGTCCGGGAGGGCCGGGGAATGAGCAGTTCTTC. This gives the protein CASSGPGGPGNEQFF.

The chain recombines TRBV5-1 with TRBJ2-2, with D unresolved. Germline V gives CDR1 SGHRS, CDR2 YFSETQ. The CDR3 runs to 15 residues. The ends were cut back, 0 bases at V and 0 bases at J, with 6 bases in the middle. The CDR3 spells CASSLVAANTGELFF. The CDR3, as DNA: TGCGCCAGCAGCTTGGTTGCGGCGAACACCGGGGAGCTGTTTTTT.

This clone was detected only a few times. This chain connects TRBV10-3 to TRBJ1-4; TRBD1 agrees at 9 bases. From germline, CDR1 is ENHRY and CDR2 SYGVKD. The junction had 1 base not matched to a gene; V was cut back by 8 bases and J by 0 bases. The CDR3 sequence is 14 residues long. The CDR3 region has the DNA TGTGCCATCGGGACAGGGTCAACTAATGAAAAACTGTTTTTT. It specifies CAIGTGSTNEKLFF.

V is TRBV18 and J is TRBJ1-1; the D is unclear. The CDR3 length is 12 residues. Looked up from germline, CDR1 is KGHSH and CDR2 is LQKENI. The V and J ends lost 8 bases and 8 bases respectively, with 15 bases between them. The CDR3, as DNA: TGTGCCAGCAATTCCCCCATGGGGGAAGCTTTCTTT. Its protein is CASNSPMGEAFF. Full variable domain (outside the CDR3, taken from reference TRBV18 and TRBJ1-1): NAGVMQNPRHLVRRRGQEARLRCSPMKGHSHVYWYRQLPEEGLKFMVYLQKENIIDESGMPKERFSAEFPKEGPSILRIQQVVRGDSAAYFCASNSPMGEAFFGQGTRLTVV.

The V gene is TRBV15, the J gene TRBJ2-1; D gene ambiguous. The CDR3 is 17 amino acids. The V and J ends lost 0 bases and 4 bases respectively, with 16 bases between them. Germline V CDR1 and CDR2: LNHNV, YYDKDF (reference sequence). The CDR3 bases are TGTGCCACCAGCAGAGATTATAAGGGAATTGAATACAATGAGCAGTTCTTC. Protein product: CATSRDYKGIEYNEQFF.

V and J are TRBV10-3 and TRBJ2-3; D possibly corresponds to TRBD1 (6 bases). Germline-derived CDR1 and CDR2 are ENHRY and SYGVKD. This CDR3 is built from 15 residues. V lost 3 bases and J lost 2, with 12 bases in between. The CDR3 loop is CAISDSRGSTDTQYF. The CDR3 nucleotides read TGTGCCATCAGTGACAGCAGGGGATCCACAGATACGCAGTATTTT.

This clone was counted only a few times. The V call is TRBV5-4, the J call TRBJ1-3, with D unclear. Deletions cut 0 bases from V and 2 bases from J, with 9 bases between. CDR3 length: 15 residues. Germline-derived CDR1 and CDR2 are SGHNT and YYREEE (reference sequence). CDR3 amino acids: CASSLEVEAGNTIYF. The CDR3 coding sequence is TGTGCCAGCAGCTTGGAGGTAGAGGCTGGAAACACCATATATTTT.

The sample holds one count of this clone. This chain uses TRBV9 with TRBJ2-1; 8 nucleotides align to TRBD2. Germline V lookup: CDR1 SGDLS, CDR2 YYNGEE. Trimming removed 0 bases from V and 4 bases from J; junction bases left unmatched: 6. The CDR3 covers 16 residues. The CDR3 DNA follows: TGTGCCAGCAGCGTAGTGTCAGCGGGAGAGTACAATGAGCAGTTCTTC. Translation: CASSVVSAGEYNEQFF.

J is TRBJ2-3 and V is TRBV21-1; the D call TRBD2 from the table was never checked on the DNA. TRBV21-1 is reported as a pseudogene. The length of the CDR3 is 18 residues. The CDR3 loop is CASSKALFLAGDIDTQYF. The CDR3 bases are TGTGCCAGCAGCAAAGCGCTTTTCCTCGCGGGAGATATAGATACGCAGTATTTT.

As to this clone: This specimen includes other DNA sequences encoding the same CDR3. The chain recombines TRBV6-6 with TRBJ2-7; D possibly corresponds to TRBD2 (6 bases). Germline V gene lookup returns CDR1 MNHNY and CDR2 SVGAGI (reference sequence). V was clipped by 6 bases and J by 3 bases, with 9 bases between them. The CDR3 extends over 12 amino acids. CDR3 sequence reads: CASSRDFYEQYF. CDR3 bases: TGTGCCAGCAGCCGGGACTTCTACGAGCAGTACTTC.

This clone was seen only once. The chain employs TRBV5-6 and TRBJ2-3; D remains unclear. The CDR3 sequence is 18 residues long. CDR1 is SGHDT and CDR2 is YYEEEE in the germline V gene. Trimming pared 0 bases from V and 0 bases from J, leaving 17 bases between. The CDR3 here is CASSLGAPVRISTDTQYF. The CDR3 coding sequence is TGTGCCAGCAGCTTGGGGGCCCCGGTTAGAATTAGCACAGATACGCAGTATTTT.

The rearrangement uses TRBV7-2 and TRBJ2-3, with 7 bases that match TRBD1. The J segment lost 3 bases and the V segment lost 2 bases, leaving 5 bases of the junction unmatched. The CDR3 runs to 15 residues. CDR1 and CDR2 from the germline V gene are SGHTA and FQGNSA. The CDR3 coding sequence is TGTGCCAGCAGCTTACCGACAGGGTATACAGATACGCAGTATTTT. Protein product: CASSLPTGYTDTQYF. Drawing the rest from reference TRBV7-2 and TRBJ2-3, the complete variable domain is GAGVSQSPSNKVTEKGKDVELRCDPISGHTALYWYRQSLGQGLEFLIYFQGNSAPDKSGLPSDRFSAERTGGSVSTLTIQRTQQEDSAVYLCASSLPTGYTDTQYFGPGTRLTVL.

The chain joins TRBV6-1 to TRBJ1-1, with 7 bases aligning to TRBD1. Germline CDR1 MNHNS, CDR2 SASEGT. This CDR3 spans 11 amino acids. V was pared by 4 bases and J by 8 bases, with 1 base of the junction left unmatched. The CDR3 here is CASSATGEAFF. CDR3 nucleotide sequence: TGTGCCAGCAGTGCGACAGGGGAAGCTTTCTTT.

This clone was seen only once. This rearrangement joins TRBV28 to TRBJ2-7; the D gene is possibly TRBD2 (6 bases). Germline-derived CDR1 and CDR2 are MDHEN and SYDVKM. V was cut by 10 bases and J by 0 bases, with 22 bases left in between. This CDR3 is 16 amino acids long. The CDR3 coding sequence is TGTGCCACACAATTGGGGGGAGACTGGTCCTCCTACGAGCAGTACTTC. It translates to CATQLGGDWSSYEQYF.

This clone occurred once. The CDR3 DNA reads TGTGCCAGCAGCGTCTCGACAGTCCCGAACACTGAAGCTTTCTTT. Residues: CASSVSTVPNTEAFF. The chain recombines TRBV9 with TRBJ1-1; TRBD1 is a possible D gene (5 bases). The CDR3 is 15 amino acids. Per germline, CDR1 SGDLS and CDR2 YYNGEE. Trimming cost V 2 bases and J 1 base, with 12 bases left between them.

This chain joins TRBV7-9 and TRBJ1-2, with D perhaps TRBD1 (6 bases). Trimming stripped 3 bases from V and 8 bases from J, with 10 bases between. The CDR3 is 12 amino acids. CDR1 SEHNR and CDR2 FQNEAQ come from the germline V gene (reference sequence). CDR3 in amino acids: CASSLHGGGYTF. The CDR3 region has the DNA TGTGCCAGCAGCTTGCATGGGGGCGGCTACACCTTC.

As concerns this clone: The junction does not match germline at one end; this may be a read error. The rearrangement uses TRBV18 and TRBJ2-5, with D perhaps TRBD2 (6 bases). Germline CDR1 KGHSH, CDR2 LQKENI. The CDR3 is 13 amino acids. CDR3 sequence reads: CASSPLSGEAQYF. CDR3 bases: TGTGCCAGCTCACCCCTTAGCGGAGAGGCCCAGTACTTC.

V is TRBV19 and J is TRBJ2-2; D remains unclear. V shed 2 bases and J shed 0 bases, with 13 bases lying between them. CDR3 size: 17 residues. CDR1 is LNHDA, CDR2 SQIVND, per germline (reference sequence). The CDR3 DNA sequence: TGTGCCAGTAGTATACCCAAGGCAGCGTCGAACACCGGGGAGCTGTTTTTT. Translation: CASSIPKAASNTGELFF.

The chain joins TRBV29-1 to TRBJ2-2; 8 positions agree with TRBD2. V lost 6 bases and J lost 3; bases outside the gene matches: 6. The CDR3 sequence is 14 residues long. Germline loops: CDR1 SQVTM, CDR2 ANQGSEA. In nucleotides, the CDR3 is TGCAGCGTAACTAGCGGAATACACACCGGGGAGCTGTTTTTT. The encoded protein is CSVTSGIHTGELFF.

The rearrangement uses TRBV15 and TRBJ2-5; D may match TRBD1 or TRBD2 (6 bases each). The germline V gene encodes CDR1 LNHNV and CDR2 YYDKDF (reference sequence). CDR3 size: 15 residues. Trimming pared 0 bases from V and 5 bases from J, leaving 13 bases between. This chain's CDR3 is CATSREIQGRETQYF. In nucleotides, the CDR3 is TGTGCCACCAGCAGAGAGATTCAGGGGAGGGAGACCCAGTACTTC.

Details on this clone: Other nucleotide sequences in the sample specify the same CDR3. The rearrangement uses TRBV6-5 and TRBJ2-7, with a possible D match to TRBD1 (5 bases). This CDR3 has 11 residues. Germline-derived CDR1 and CDR2 are MNHEY and SVGAGI. With 5 bases removed from V and 7 bases from J, the gap between germline ends came to 9 bases. DNA of the CDR3: TGTGCCAGCAGTGAAGGGGCAGAGCAGTACTTC. As protein: CASSEGAEQYF.